This T cell receptor (beta chain) was captured by sequencing in a study of cytomegalovirus exposure and HLA in healthy donors. J lost 7 bases, V lost 8 bases, and 12 bases had no gene match. The CDR3 loop spans 13 amino acids. Germline lookup yields CDR1 SQVTM and CDR2 ANQGSEA. There are a few counts of this clone. Antigen unknown. The study, taken as a whole, reports: The authors confirmed in vitro that a few CMV-associated chains were specific for CMV antigens.

The PCR employed 60 Vbeta primers together with 13 Jbeta primers. Clones were sequenced by immunoSEQ multiplex PCR, and TCRdb holds only the in-frame ones, with some missing. The table has tens of thousands of clones, approximately 7.1% seen once; the top ten hold about 2.3%. The chain combines TRBV29-1 with TRBJ1-2; 8 bases match TRBD1. The sequence was collected from a man aged 50 to 59 in good health and CMV-seronegative. The sequenced sample was PBMCs. CDR3 protein: CSTHQGAFGGYTF. For the CDR3, the DNA is TGCAGCACCCATCAGGGGGCCTTCGGTGGCTACACCTTC.